Shown below are 31 T cell receptor beta chains from a single sample sequenced in a study of neurological immune-mediated disorders. Each CDR3 protein is one row after TCRdb ran MiXCR on the 5' RACE reads. The sample has 100,000 to 150,000 distinct CDR3 sequences, roughly 3.2% seen once; the top ten hold 1.3%. The sample consisted of PBMCs. These TCRs come from a woman younger than 45 with multiple sclerosis.

This clonotype was counted many times. V usage is TRBV5-1 and J usage is TRBJ1-1; the D gene is possibly TRBD1 (6 bases). CDR1 and CDR2 from the germline V gene are SGHRS and YFSETQ. This CDR3 contains 14 residues. V dropped 0 bases and J dropped 10 bases, with 16 bases sitting between them. CDR3 sequence: CASSLGMQQGRAFF. The CDR3, as DNA: TGCGCCAGCAGCTTGGGGATGCAGCAGGGGCGAGCTTTCTTT.

Ten or more counts support this clonotype. The chain links TRBV6-5 to TRBJ1-2, with no clear D. The V gene's germline CDR1 is MNHEY and CDR2 SVGAGI. The CDR3 contains 13 residues. V lost 2 bases, J lost 6 bases, and 10 bases lay in between. The CDR3 region is CASSYAPAHGYTF. The CDR3 DNA is TGTGCCAGCAGTTACGCGCCAGCCCATGGCTACACCTTC.

The V and J genes are TRBV7-9 and TRBJ2-1; D may be TRBD2 (6 bases). Trimming stripped 4 bases from V and 8 bases from J, with 21 bases between. Per germline, CDR1 SEHNR and CDR2 FQNEAQ (reference sequence). The CDR3 length is 16 residues. The CDR3 bases are TGTGCCAGCAGCTCACCCCTAGCGACCCGACTCGATGAGCAGTTCTTC. The encoded protein is CASSSPLATRLDEQFF.

This clonotype was seen many times. The chain employs TRBV29-1 and TRBJ1-1; D is unclear. Trimming pared 1 base from V and 3 bases from J, leaving 6 bases between. The germline CDR1 and CDR2 sequences are SQVTM and ANQGSEA. The CDR3 is 12 amino acids. The CDR3 protein is CSVEGQDTEAFF. DNA for the CDR3: TGCAGCGTTGAAGGGCAGGACACTGAAGCTTTCTTT.

This clonotype was seen many times. V gene TRBV10-3 combines with J gene TRBJ1-6, with D uncertain. The CDR3 runs 14 residues. The ends were cut back, 7 bases at V and 0 bases at J, with 7 bases in the middle. Germline CDR1 ENHRY, CDR2 SYGVKD. CDR3 DNA sequence: TGTGCCATCAAAGCAAGCTCCTATAATTCACCCCTCCACTTT. Amino acid sequence: CAIKASSYNSPLHF.

About this clonotype itself: A much larger clone lies one base from this, so it may be a read error. The chain joins TRBV20-1 to TRBJ2-3; 8 bases are a match to TRBD2. Trimming cost V 6 bases and J 8 bases; bases outside gene matches: 7. The CDR3 length is 12 residues. Germline V lookup: CDR1 DFQATT, CDR2 SNEGSKA (reference sequence). In DNA, the CDR3 is TGCAGTGCCGGAGCGGGAGATGCTACGCAGTATTTT. Translated: CSAGAGDATQYF.

This clonotype has a count of ten or more. The rearrangement links TRBV5-1 to TRBJ2-7; 8 bases are shared with TRBD2. This CDR3 comprises 17 residues. V lost 5 bases, J lost 4 bases, and 17 bases stayed unmatched. The V gene's germline CDR1 is SGHRS and CDR2 YFSETQ. The CDR3 sequence: CASSSSNPGTRNYEQYF. CDR3 DNA: TGCGCCAGCAGTTCATCAAATCCCGGGACTAGAAATTACGAGCAGTACTTC.

This clonotype showed up many times. The V gene is TRBV6-2 or TRBV6-3, the J gene TRBJ1-1; D is uncertain. The V end was cut by 0 bases, the J end by 14 bases, with 13 bases between. Looked up from germline, CDR1 is MNHEY and CDR2 is SVGEGT. The CDR3 extends over 12 amino acids. CDR3 region: CASSYSGPPFFF. Written as DNA, the CDR3 is TGTGCCAGCAGTTACTCAGGACCGCCTTTCTTCTTT.

This clonotype was observed at least ten times. This chain joins TRBV15 and TRBJ2-1; 7 bases fit TRBD2. J was trimmed by 6 bases and V by 2 bases; bases with no gene match: 7. The CDR3 runs 15 residues. The germline CDR1 and CDR2 sequences are LNHNV and YYDKDF (reference sequence). This CDR3 reads CATSRPGTTANEQFF. CDR3 bases: TGTGCCACCAGCAGACCCGGGACTACCGCCAATGAGCAGTTCTTC.

Many counts were recorded for this clonotype. The chain combines TRBV29-1 with TRBJ2-3, with 11 bases matching TRBD2. J was trimmed by 2 bases and V by 6 bases; bases with no gene match: 4. In germline, CDR1 is SQVTM, CDR2 ANQGSEA. CDR3 size: 14 residues. CDR3 residues: CSVLTSGVTDTQYF. Here the CDR3 DNA reads TGCAGCGTCTTGACTAGCGGGGTCACAGATACGCAGTATTTT.

This clonotype was detected ten times or more. This rearrangement joins TRBV7-2 to TRBJ1-2; no clear D. The CDR3 length is 16 residues. CDR1 and CDR2 from the germline V gene are SGHTA and FQGNSA. Trimming took off 3 bases at V and 4 bases at J, with 18 bases between the two ends. The DNA for the CDR3 is TGTGCCAGCAGCTTCGGCACCACGGGCACCCTCTATGGCTACACCTTC. Encoded protein: CASSFGTTGTLYGYTF.

There are a few counts of this clonotype. The V gene is TRBV7-2, the J gene TRBJ1-6; 9 bases are a match to TRBD1. J lost 8 bases, V lost 5 bases, and 7 bases had no gene match. Germline lookup yields CDR1 SGHTA and CDR2 FQGNSA. The CDR3 consists of 15 residues. The CDR3 region is CASSPFGTGYSPLHF. In nucleotides, the CDR3 is TGTGCCAGCAGCCCCTTCGGGACAGGGTATTCACCCCTCCACTTT.

This clonotype was seen more than once but under ten times. J is TRBJ1-1 and V is TRBV7-2; tentative D call: TRBD1 (5 bases). The CDR3 totals 15 residues. Trimming took 5 bases from V and 0 from J, leaving 13 bases between them. Germline lookup yields CDR1 SGHTA and CDR2 FQGNSA. DNA of the CDR3: TGTGCCAGCAGCCCCCCCGGGGGACTGAACACTGAAGCTTTCTTT. This encodes CASSPPGGLNTEAFF.

This clonotype turned up a few times. DNA of the CDR3: TGTGCCAGCAGCCAAGGGGGGGCTCGTCAGCCCCAGCATTTT. This translates into CASSQGGARQPQHF. This chain links TRBV3-1 with TRBJ1-5, with D maybe TRBD1 (6 bases). Germline loops: CDR1 LGHDT, CDR2 YNNKEL (reference sequence). The CDR3 extends over 14 amino acids. The V gene lost 1 base and the J gene lost 6 bases, with 10 bases spanning the gap.

This clonotype occurred many times. In DNA form, the CDR3 reads TGCAGTGCTAGAGACAGGGTACTCGCTGACAATCAGCCCCAGCATTTT. Its protein is CSARDRVLADNQPQHF. This rearrangement joins TRBV20-1 to TRBJ1-5; D may be TRBD1 (5 bases). There are 16 residues in the CDR3. The ends were cut back, 0 bases at V and 3 bases at J, with 15 bases in the middle. Germline V gene lookup returns CDR1 DFQATT and CDR2 SNEGSKA (reference sequence).

This clonotype was recorded many times. The chain uses TRBV20-1 and TRBJ1-1, with D unclear. V lost 3 bases and J 0 bases, leaving 11 bases between the germline ends. CDR3 length: 14 residues. Germline CDR1 is DFQATT and CDR2 is SNEGSKA (reference sequence). Here the CDR3 reads CSASPLGLNTEAFF. The CDR3 nucleotides read TGCAGTGCTAGTCCACTTGGTCTGAACACTGAAGCTTTCTTT.

This clonotype was picked up many times. V gene TRBV4-3 combines with J gene TRBJ2-1, with D possibly TRBD1 on 5 matching bases. Germline loops: CDR1 LGHNA, CDR2 YSLEER. The V end was cut by 3 bases, the J end by 4 bases, with 13 bases between. The CDR3 has 15 residues. CDR3 sequence reads: CASSQEDSTYNEQFF. DNA for the CDR3: TGCGCCAGCAGCCAGGAAGACAGCACTTACAATGAGCAGTTCTTC.

This clonotype was counted at least ten times. V is TRBV20-1 and J is TRBJ2-3; 11 positions agree with TRBD2. In germline, CDR1 is DFQATT, CDR2 SNEGSKA (reference sequence). V trimming: 3 bases; J trimming: 6 bases; junction bases outside the gene matches: 11. CDR3 length equals 16 residues. The CDR3 coding sequence is TGCAGTGCTAGCCCCCCGACTAGCGGGATTGTTGATACGCAGTATTTT. It is translated as CSASPPTSGIVDTQYF.

At least ten counts were recorded for this clonotype. The CDR3 nucleotides are TGTGCCAGTAGTCCTGGGTCGAACACTGAAGCTTTCTTT. This codes for CASSPGSNTEAFF. The chain carries TRBV19 and TRBJ1-1; D gene ambiguous. The CDR3 extends over 13 amino acids. Germline CDR1 is LNHDA and CDR2 is SQIVND (reference sequence). V dropped 5 bases and J dropped 1 base, with 8 bases sitting between them.

This clonotype showed up many times. In DNA form, the CDR3 reads TGTGCCAGCAGTTACGTCCAGGGGTATGGCTACACCTTC. It translates to CASSYVQGYGYTF. The chain has TRBV6-5 and TRBJ1-2; weak D call: TRBD1 (6 bases). CDR3 size: 13 residues. V lost 2 bases to trimming and J lost 5 bases, with 9 bases between them. Germline CDR1 and CDR2: MNHEY and SVGAGI.

This clonotype was observed many times. The chain couples TRBV6-1 to TRBJ1-5; 8 positions match TRBD1. Germline V gene lookup returns CDR1 MNHNS and CDR2 SASEGT. The CDR3 runs to 13 residues. Losses at the gene ends were 6 bases for V and 5 bases for J; bases not matched to a gene: 3. DNA of the CDR3: TGTGCCAGCAGCCGGGGACAGGATCAGCCCCAGCATTTT. It specifies CASSRGQDQPQHF.

This clonotype was seen a handful of times. The chain links TRBV20-1 to TRBJ2-7; 7 bases agree with TRBD2. This CDR3 is built from 11 residues. Germline CDR1 DFQATT, CDR2 SNEGSKA (reference sequence). V trimming: 6 bases; J trimming: 8 bases; junction bases outside the gene matches: 7. As DNA, the CDR3 is TGCAGTGCGGGCGGGGGAATCAAGCAGTACTTC. This gives the protein CSAGGGIKQYF.

This clonotype occurred many times. The chain couples TRBV6-2 or TRBV6-3 to TRBJ2-7; 11 nucleotides match TRBD2. The germline V gene has CDR1 MNHEY and CDR2 SVGEGT. The CDR3 runs to 15 residues. The trim removed 6 bases at V and 0 bases at J, leaving 4 bases unmatched. In DNA, the CDR3 is TGTGCCAGCAGAACTAGCGGGGGCGTCTCCTACGAGCAGTACTTC. Protein: CASRTSGGVSYEQYF.

In this sample, this clonotype turned up many times. J is TRBJ2-1 and V is TRBV20-1; 7 bases are shared with TRBD1. The CDR3 length is 16 residues. Germline CDR1 and CDR2: DFQATT and SNEGSKA (reference sequence). The J segment lost 2 bases and the V segment lost 0 bases, leaving 7 bases of the junction unmatched. The CDR3 here is CSARDPGGRTYNEQFF. CDR3 coding DNA: TGCAGTGCTAGAGATCCAGGGGGTAGAACCTACAATGAGCAGTTCTTC.

This clonotype was picked up many times. V usage is TRBV7-2 and J usage is TRBJ1-1; D not certain. This CDR3 is 13 amino acids long. Germline values: CDR1 SGHTA, CDR2 FQGNSA. V gave up 2 bases and J gave up 7 bases, with 11 bases separating them. The CDR3 DNA reads as TGTGCCAGCAGCTTATCAGTAATCGGTGAAGCTTTCTTT. Its translation is CASSLSVIGEAFF. The variable domain in full, completed from reference TRBV7-2 and TRBJ1-1, reads GAGVSQSPSNKVTEKGKDVELRCDPISGHTALYWYRQSLGQGLEFLIYFQGNSAPDKSGLPSDRFSAERTGGSVSTLTIQRTQQEDSAVYLCASSLSVIGEAFFGQGTRLTVV.

The chain has TRBV11-2 and TRBJ2-2; D may be TRBD1 (6 bases). This CDR3 has 17 amino acids. The V end was cut by 5 bases, the J end by 0 bases, with 16 bases between. Germline V gives CDR1 SGHAT, CDR2 FQNNGV. The CDR3 DNA reads TGTGCCAGCAGCCGCCTTACGGGACACCCGAACACCGGGGAGCTGTTTTTT. This sequence encodes CASSRLTGHPNTGELFF.

This clonotype has more than one count but fewer than ten. CDR3 sequence reads: CSALGPSQETQYF. Written as DNA, the CDR3 is TGCAGTGCTTTGGGACCGAGCCAAGAGACCCAGTACTTC. This chain connects TRBV20-1 to TRBJ2-5, with D perhaps assigned TRBD1 or TRBD2 (5 bases each). The V gene lost 5 bases and the J gene lost 1 base, with 11 bases spanning the gap. Germline V gene data show CDR1 as DFQATT and CDR2 as SNEGSKA (reference sequence). The CDR3 is 13 residues long.

In this sample, this clonotype turned up many times. The rearrangement joins TRBV20-1 to TRBJ2-7, with TRBD2 matching 11 bases. J lost 4 bases, V lost 5 bases, and 7 bases had no gene match. CDR1 and CDR2 (germline): DFQATT, SNEGSKA (reference sequence). The CDR3 is 14 residues long. The CDR3 DNA follows: TGCAGTGCTTTAACTAGCGGGGGCCCTTACGAGCAGTACTTC. Amino acids: CSALTSGGPYEQYF.

This clonotype has more than one count but fewer than ten. The chain joins TRBV12-3 or TRBV12-4 to TRBJ2-7; 7 nucleotides agree with TRBD1. The CDR3 runs 15 residues. Losses at the gene ends were 6 bases for V and 7 bases for J; bases not matched to a gene: 15. The CDR3 DNA follows: TGTGCCAGCAGCAACAGACAGGGCCTCCGCAAAGAGCAGTACTTC. Translation: CASSNRQGLRKEQYF.

V and J are TRBV11-2 and TRBJ1-1, with 8 positions matching TRBD1. There are 14 residues in the CDR3. Germline V lookup: CDR1 SGHAT, CDR2 FQNNGV. Trimming cost V 1 base and J 6 bases; bases outside gene matches: 4. CDR3 protein: CASSLVRGRAEAFF. CDR3 in DNA: TGTGCCAGCAGCTTAGTCAGGGGGCGAGCTGAAGCTTTCTTT. Full variable domain (outside the CDR3, taken from reference TRBV11-2 and TRBJ1-1): EAGVAQSPRYKIIEKRQSVAFWCNPISGHATLYWYQQILGQGPKLLIQFQNNGVVDDSQLPKDRFSAERLKGVDSTLKIQPAKLEDSAVYLCASSLVRGRAEAFFGQGTRLTVV.

This clonotype was counted a single time. The chain couples TRBV7-8 to TRBJ2-1, with 15 nucleotides matching TRBD2. The CDR3 consists of 17 residues. J lost 7 bases, V lost 6 bases, and 10 bases had no gene match. The germline V gene has CDR1 SGHVS and CDR2 FQNEAQ. This CDR3 reads CASRRGLAGGLDNEQFF. CDR3 coding DNA: TGTGCCAGCAGGCGCGGACTAGCGGGAGGGTTGGATAATGAGCAGTTCTTC.